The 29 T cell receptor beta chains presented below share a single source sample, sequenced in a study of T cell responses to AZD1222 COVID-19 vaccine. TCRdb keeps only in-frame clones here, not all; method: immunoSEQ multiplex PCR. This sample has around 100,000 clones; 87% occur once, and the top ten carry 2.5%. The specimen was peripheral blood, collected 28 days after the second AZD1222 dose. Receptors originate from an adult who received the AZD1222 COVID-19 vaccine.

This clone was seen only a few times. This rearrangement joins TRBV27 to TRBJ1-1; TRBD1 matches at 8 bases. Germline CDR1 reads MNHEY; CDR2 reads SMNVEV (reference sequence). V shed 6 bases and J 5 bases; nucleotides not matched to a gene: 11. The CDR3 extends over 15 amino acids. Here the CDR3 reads CASSLQGARETEAFF. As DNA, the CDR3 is TGTGCCAGCAGCCTGCAGGGGGCGCGAGAGACTGAAGCTTTCTTT.

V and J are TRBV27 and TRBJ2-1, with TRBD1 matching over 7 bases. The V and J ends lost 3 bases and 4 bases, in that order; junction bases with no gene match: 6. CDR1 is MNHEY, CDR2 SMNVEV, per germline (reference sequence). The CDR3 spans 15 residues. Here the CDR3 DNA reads TGTGCCAGCAGTTTGGTGGGACAGAGGTACAATGAGCAGTTCTTC. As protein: CASSLVGQRYNEQFF.

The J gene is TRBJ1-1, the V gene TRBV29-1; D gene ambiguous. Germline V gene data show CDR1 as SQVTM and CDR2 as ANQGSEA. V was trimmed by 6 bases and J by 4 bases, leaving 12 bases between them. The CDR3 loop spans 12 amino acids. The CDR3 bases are TGCAGCGTACAAGGCGTGGGCACTGAAGCTTTCTTT. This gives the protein CSVQGVGTEAFF.

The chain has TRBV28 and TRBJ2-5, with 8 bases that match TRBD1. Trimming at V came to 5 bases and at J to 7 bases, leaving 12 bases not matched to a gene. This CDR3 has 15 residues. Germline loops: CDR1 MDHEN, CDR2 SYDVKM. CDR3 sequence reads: CASSLGQGLWGTQYF. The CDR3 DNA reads TGTGCCAGCAGTCTTGGACAGGGCCTTTGGGGGACCCAGTACTTC.

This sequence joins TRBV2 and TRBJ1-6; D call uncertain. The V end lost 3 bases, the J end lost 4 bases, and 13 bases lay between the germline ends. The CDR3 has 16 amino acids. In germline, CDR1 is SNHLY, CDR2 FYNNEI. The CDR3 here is CASSEAGIGYNSPLHF. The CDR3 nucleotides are TGTGCCAGCAGTGAGGCCGGGATCGGGTATAATTCACCCCTCCACTTT.

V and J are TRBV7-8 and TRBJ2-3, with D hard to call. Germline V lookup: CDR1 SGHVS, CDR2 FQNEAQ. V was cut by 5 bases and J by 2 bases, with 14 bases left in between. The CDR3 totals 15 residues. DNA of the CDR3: TGTGCCAGCAGCCCCACCCCCCAACCCACAGATACGCAGTATTTT. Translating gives CASSPTPQPTDTQYF.

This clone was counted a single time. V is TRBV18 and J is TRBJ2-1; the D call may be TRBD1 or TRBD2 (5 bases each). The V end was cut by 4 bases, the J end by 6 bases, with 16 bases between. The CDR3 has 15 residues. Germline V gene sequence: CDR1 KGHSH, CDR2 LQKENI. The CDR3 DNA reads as TGTGCCAGCTCACAGCGGCAGGGTTCGGGCAATGAGCAGTTCTTC. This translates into CASSQRQGSGNEQFF.

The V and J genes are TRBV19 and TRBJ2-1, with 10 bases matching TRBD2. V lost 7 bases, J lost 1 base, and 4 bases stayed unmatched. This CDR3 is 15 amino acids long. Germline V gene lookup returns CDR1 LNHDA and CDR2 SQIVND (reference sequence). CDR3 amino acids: CASTPSGSSYNEQFF. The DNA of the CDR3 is TGTGCCAGTACCCCTAGCGGGAGTTCCTACAATGAGCAGTTCTTC.

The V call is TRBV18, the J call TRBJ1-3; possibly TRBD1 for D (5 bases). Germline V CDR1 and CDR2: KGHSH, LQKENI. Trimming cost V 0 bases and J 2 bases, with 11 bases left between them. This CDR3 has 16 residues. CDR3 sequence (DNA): TGTGCCAGCTCACCACCCTGGGGGAAGCCTGGAAACACCATATATTTT. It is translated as CASSPPWGKPGNTIYF. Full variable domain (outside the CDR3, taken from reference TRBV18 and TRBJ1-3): NAGVMQNPRHLVRRRGQEARLRCSPMKGHSHVYWYRQLPEEGLKFMVYLQKENIIDESGMPKERFSAEFPKEGPSILRIQQVVRGDSAAYFCASSPPWGKPGNTIYFGEGSWLTVV.

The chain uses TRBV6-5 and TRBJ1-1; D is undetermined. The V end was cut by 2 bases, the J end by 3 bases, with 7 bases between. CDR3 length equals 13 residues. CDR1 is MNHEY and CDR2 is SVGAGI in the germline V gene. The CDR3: CASSYKRDTEAFF. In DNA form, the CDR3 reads TGTGCCAGCAGTTACAAAAGGGACACTGAAGCTTTCTTT.

The CDR3 DNA is TGTGCCAGGCCGGGACAGACCTACAATGAGCAGTTCTTC. Its translation: CARPGQTYNEQFF. The chain combines TRBV13 with TRBJ2-1, with 7 positions matching TRBD1. The germline CDR1 and CDR2 sequences are PRHDT and FYEKMQ (reference sequence). Losses at the gene ends were 9 bases for V and 2 bases for J; bases not matched to a gene: 4. The CDR3 runs to 13 residues.

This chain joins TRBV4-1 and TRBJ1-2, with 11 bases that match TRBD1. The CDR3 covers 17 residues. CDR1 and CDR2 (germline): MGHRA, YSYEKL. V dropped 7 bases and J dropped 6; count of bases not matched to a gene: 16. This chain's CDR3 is CASTESPGTGGLDGYTF. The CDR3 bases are TGCGCCAGCACCGAAAGTCCTGGGACAGGGGGTCTCGATGGCTACACCTTC.

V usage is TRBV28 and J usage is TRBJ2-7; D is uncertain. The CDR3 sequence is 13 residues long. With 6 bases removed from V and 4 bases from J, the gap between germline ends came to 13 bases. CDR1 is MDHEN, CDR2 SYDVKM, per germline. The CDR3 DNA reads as TGTGCCAGCAGCATTAACGGTCGGTACGAGCAGTACTTC. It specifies CASSINGRYEQYF. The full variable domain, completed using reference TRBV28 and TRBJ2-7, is DVKVTQSSRYLVKRTGEKVFLECVQDMDHENMFWYRQDPGLGLRLIYFSYDVKMKEKGDIPEGYSVSREKKERFSLILESASTNQTSMYLCASSINGRYEQYFGPGTRLTVT.

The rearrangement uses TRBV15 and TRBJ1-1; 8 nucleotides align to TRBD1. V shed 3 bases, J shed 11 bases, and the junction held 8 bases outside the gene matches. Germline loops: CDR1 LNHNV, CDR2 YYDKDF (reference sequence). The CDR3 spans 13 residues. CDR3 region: CATSRLSQGAAFF. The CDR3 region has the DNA TGTGCCACCAGCAGGCTATCTCAGGGGGCGGCTTTCTTT.

CDR3 region: CASSLGFGTPSSYEQYF. The DNA of the CDR3 is TGTGCCAGCAGCTTGGGGTTTGGCACACCGAGCTCCTACGAGCAGTACTTC. The rearrangement uses TRBV5-5 and TRBJ2-7; D gene unclear. The V end was cut by 0 bases, the J end by 0 bases, with 16 bases between. Germline V gene lookup returns CDR1 SGHKS and CDR2 YYEKEE (reference sequence). This CDR3 is 17 amino acids long.

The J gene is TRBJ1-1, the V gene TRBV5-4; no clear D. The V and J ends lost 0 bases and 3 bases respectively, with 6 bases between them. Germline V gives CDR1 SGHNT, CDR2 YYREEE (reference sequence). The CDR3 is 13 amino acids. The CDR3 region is CASSLGRDTEAFF. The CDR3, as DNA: TGTGCCAGCAGCTTGGGAAGGGACACTGAAGCTTTCTTT.

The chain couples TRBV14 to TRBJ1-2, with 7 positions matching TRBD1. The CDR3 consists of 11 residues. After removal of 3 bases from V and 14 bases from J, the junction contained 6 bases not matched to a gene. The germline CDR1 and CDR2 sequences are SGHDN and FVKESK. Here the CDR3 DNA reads TGTGCCAGCAGCCATGGACAGGAGCCTACCTTC. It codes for CASSHGQEPTF.

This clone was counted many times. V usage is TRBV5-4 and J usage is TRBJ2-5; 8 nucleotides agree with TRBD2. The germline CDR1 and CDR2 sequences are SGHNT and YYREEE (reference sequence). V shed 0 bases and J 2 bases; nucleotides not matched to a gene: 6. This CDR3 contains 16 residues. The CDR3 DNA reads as TGTGCCAGCAGCTTGGGGGGACTAGTCCCACAAGAGACCCAGTACTTC. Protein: CASSLGGLVPQETQYF.

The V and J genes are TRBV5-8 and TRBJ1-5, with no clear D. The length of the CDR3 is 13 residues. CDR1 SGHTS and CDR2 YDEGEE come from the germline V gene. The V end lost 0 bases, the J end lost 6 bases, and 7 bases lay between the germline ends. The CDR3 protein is CASSLGRGQPQHF. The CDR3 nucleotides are TGTGCCAGCAGCTTGGGTAGAGGTCAGCCCCAGCATTTT.

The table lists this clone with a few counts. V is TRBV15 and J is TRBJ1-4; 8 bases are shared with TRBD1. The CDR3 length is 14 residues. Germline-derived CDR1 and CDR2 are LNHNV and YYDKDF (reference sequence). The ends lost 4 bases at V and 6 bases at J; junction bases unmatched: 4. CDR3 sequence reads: CATSITGGYEKLFF. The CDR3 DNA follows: TGTGCCACCAGCATAACAGGGGGTTATGAAAAACTGTTTTTT.

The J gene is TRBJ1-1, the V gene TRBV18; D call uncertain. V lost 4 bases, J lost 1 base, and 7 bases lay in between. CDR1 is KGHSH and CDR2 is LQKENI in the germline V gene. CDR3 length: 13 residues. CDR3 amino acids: CASSRLRNTEAFF. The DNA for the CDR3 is TGTGCCAGCTCACGTTTGAGGAACACTGAAGCTTTCTTT.

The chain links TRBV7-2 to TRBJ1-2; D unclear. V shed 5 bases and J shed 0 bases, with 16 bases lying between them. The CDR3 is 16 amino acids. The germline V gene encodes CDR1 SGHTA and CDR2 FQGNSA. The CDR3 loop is CASSLDPRATNYGYTF. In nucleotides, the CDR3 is TGTGCCAGCAGCCTCGACCCGAGGGCAACTAACTATGGCTACACCTTC.

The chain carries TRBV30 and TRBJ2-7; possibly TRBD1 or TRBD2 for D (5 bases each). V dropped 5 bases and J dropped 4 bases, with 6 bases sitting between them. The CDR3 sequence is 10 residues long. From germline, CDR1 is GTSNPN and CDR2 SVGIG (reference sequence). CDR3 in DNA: TGTGCCTGGGGGGGTTACGAGCAGTACTTC. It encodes CAWGGYEQYF.

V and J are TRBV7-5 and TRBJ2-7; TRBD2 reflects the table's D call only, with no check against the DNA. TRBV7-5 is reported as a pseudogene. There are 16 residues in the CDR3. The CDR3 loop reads CVRSGGSGRASYEQYF. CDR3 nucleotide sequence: TGTGTCAGAAGCGGTGGGAGCGGGAGGGCCAGCTACGAGCAGTACTTC.

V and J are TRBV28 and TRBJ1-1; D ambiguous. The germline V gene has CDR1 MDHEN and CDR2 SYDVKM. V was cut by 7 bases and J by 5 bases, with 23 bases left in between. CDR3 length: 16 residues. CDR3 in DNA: TGTGCCAGCACCCTTCGTCCCGATCCGGGTGTAACTGAAGCTTTCTTT. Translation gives CASTLRPDPGVTEAFF.

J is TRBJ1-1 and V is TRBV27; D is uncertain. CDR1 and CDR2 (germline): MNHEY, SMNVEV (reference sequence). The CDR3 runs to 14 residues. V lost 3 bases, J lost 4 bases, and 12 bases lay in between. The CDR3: CASSFIGPTTEAFF. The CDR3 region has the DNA TGTGCCAGCAGTTTTATAGGGCCGACCACTGAAGCTTTCTTT.

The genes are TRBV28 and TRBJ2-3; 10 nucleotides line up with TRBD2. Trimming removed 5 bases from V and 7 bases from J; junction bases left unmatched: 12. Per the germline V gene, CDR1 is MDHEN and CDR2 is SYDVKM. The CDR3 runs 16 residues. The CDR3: CASSTRTSGMGNTQYF. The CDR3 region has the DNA TGTGCCAGCAGTACCAGGACTAGCGGCATGGGAAATACGCAGTATTTT.

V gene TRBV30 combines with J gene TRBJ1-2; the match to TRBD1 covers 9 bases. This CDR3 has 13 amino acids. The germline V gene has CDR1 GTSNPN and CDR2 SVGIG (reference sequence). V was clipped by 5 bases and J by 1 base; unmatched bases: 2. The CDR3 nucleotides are TGTGCCTGGGGACAGGGGTTTAACTATGGCTACACCTTC. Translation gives CAWGQGFNYGYTF.

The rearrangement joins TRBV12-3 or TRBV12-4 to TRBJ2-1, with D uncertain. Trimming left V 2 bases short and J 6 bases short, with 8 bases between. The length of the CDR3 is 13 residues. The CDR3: CASSLNSANEQFF. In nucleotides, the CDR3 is TGTGCCAGCAGTTTAAACTCCGCCAATGAGCAGTTCTTC.